This T cell receptor beta chain was recorded in a study of PD-L1 blockade in urothelial cancer. Turning to the study itself: Per blood sample, T cells had a median of roughly 150,000. The study's findings and limits: Expansion of tumor-associated blood clones at 3 weeks was greater in durable-benefit patients.

CDR1 is SGHRS and CDR2 is YFSETQ in the germline V gene. Between the trimmed V and J ends, which lost 0 bases and 0 bases, there was a span of 7 bases. The CDR3 runs to 14 residues. The time point: pretreatment peripheral blood. Sequenced by immunoSEQ multiplex PCR; TCRdb stores in-frame clones only, minus some. The profile shows 87,000 or so clones, 65% to 85% of them singletons. With respect to this clone: No antigen is known for it.

This sequence was found in a man between 60 and 70 years old with urothelial cancer. The gene calls are TRBV5-1 and TRBJ2-7, with D hard to call. The sample consisted of PBMCs, taken around atezolizumab (anti-PD-L1) treatment. This CDR3 is CASSLAPDSYEQYF. The CDR3 region has the DNA TGCGCCAGCAGCTTGGCCCCAGACTCCTACGAGCAGTACTTC.